This T cell receptor beta chain was profiled in a study of blood T cell repertoires in COVID-19. Study details: Specimens from acute and convalescent COVID-19 originated in the United States, Italy and Spain. T cells, B-cell-depleted T cells, or PBMCs supplied cDNA or gDNA.

The CDR3 contains 13 residues. Trimming left V 3 bases short and J 9 bases short, with 9 bases between. Germline V CDR1 and CDR2: LNHDA, SQIVND (reference sequence). Source study methods: The assay estimated nucleated cells by amplifying reference gene primers. Sequencing used immunoSEQ multiplex PCR; TCRdb keeps in-frame clones, though not all of them. V, J and clone size were drawn from that table, and D and trimming were deduced from the DNA. The sample has 55,000 to 80,000 clones, roughly 88% seen once. This clonotype originated in a woman aged 55-75 years with acute or convalescent COVID-19. The sample taken for sequencing was peripheral blood. The chain recombines TRBV19 with TRBJ1-6; D call uncertain. The CDR3 is CASSIGPGSPLHF. As DNA, the CDR3 is TGTGCCAGTAGTATTGGCCCAGGTTCACCCCTCCACTTT.